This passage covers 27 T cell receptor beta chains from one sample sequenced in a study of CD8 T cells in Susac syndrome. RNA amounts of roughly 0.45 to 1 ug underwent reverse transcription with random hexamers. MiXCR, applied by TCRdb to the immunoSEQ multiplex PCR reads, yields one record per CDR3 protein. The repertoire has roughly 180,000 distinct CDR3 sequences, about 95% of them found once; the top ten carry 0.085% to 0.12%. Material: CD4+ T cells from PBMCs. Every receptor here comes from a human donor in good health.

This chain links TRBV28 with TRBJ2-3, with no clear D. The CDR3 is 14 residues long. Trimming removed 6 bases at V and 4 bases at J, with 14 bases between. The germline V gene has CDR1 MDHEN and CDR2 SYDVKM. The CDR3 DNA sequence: TGTGCCAGCAGCTCCTTCCCCGCACCAGATACGCAGTATTTT. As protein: CASSSFPAPDTQYF. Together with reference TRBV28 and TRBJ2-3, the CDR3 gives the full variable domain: DVKVTQSSRYLVKRTGEKVFLECVQDMDHENMFWYRQDPGLGLRLIYFSYDVKMKEKGDIPEGYSVSREKKERFSLILESASTNQTSMYLCASSSFPAPDTQYFGPGTRLTVL.

Here the CDR3 reads CASSESRGRGYTF. The CDR3 DNA reads as TGTGCCAGCAGTGAATCCCGGGGGCGAGGCTACACCTTC. The chain employs TRBV25-1 and TRBJ1-2; tentatively, D is TRBD1 (6 bases). Looked up from germline, CDR1 is MGHDK and CDR2 is SYGVNS. V shed 1 base and J shed 8 bases, with 11 bases lying between them. The CDR3 runs to 13 residues.

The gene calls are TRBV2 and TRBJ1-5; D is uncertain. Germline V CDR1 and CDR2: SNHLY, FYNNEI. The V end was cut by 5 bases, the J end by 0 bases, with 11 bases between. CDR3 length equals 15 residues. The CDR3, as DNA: TGTGCCAGCAGTCGAGATATCTTTAGCAATCAGCCCCAGCATTTT. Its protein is CASSRDIFSNQPQHF.

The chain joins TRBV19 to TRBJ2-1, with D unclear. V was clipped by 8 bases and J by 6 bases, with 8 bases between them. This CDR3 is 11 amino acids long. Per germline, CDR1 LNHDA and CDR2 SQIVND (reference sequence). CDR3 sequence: CASRSSNEQFF. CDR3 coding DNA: TGTGCCAGTCGGTCTAGCAATGAGCAGTTCTTC.

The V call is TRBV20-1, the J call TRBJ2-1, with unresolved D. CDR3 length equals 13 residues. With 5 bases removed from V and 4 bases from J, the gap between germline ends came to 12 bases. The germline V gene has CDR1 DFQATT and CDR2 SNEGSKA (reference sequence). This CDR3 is CSAPAQTYNEQFF. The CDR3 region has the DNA TGCAGTGCTCCTGCACAGACGTACAATGAGCAGTTCTTC.

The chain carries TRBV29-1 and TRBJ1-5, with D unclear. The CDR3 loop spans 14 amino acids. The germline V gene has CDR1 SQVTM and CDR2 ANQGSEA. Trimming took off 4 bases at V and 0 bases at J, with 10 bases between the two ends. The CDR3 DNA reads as TGCAGCGTTGTTGTCGGGATTAGCAATCAGCCCCAGCATTTT. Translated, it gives CSVVVGISNQPQHF.

CDR3 nucleotides: TGTGCCAGTAGTATAGATTCGCCAGATACGCAGTATTTT. Amino acids: CASSIDSPDTQYF. V and J are TRBV19 and TRBJ2-3, with unresolved D. Looked up from germline, CDR1 is LNHDA and CDR2 is SQIVND (reference sequence). V was clipped by 0 bases and J by 4 bases, with 5 bases between them. The CDR3 spans 13 residues.

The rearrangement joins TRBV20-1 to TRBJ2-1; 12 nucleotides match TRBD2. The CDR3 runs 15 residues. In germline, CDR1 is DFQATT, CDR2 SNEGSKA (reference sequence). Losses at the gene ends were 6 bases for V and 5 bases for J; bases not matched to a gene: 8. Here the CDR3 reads CSAPRTSGIHNEQFF. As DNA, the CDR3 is TGCAGTGCGCCACGGACTAGCGGGATCCACAATGAGCAGTTCTTC.

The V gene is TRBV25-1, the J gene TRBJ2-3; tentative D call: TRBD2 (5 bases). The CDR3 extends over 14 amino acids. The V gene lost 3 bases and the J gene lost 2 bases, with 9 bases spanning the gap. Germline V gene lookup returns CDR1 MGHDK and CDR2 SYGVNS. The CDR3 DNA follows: TGTGCCAGCAGTGATGGGAGCCACACAGATACGCAGTATTTT. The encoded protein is CASSDGSHTDTQYF.

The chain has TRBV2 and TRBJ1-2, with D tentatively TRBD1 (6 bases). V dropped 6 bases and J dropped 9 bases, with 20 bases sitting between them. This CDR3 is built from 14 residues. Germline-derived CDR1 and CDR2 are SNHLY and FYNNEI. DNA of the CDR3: TGTGCCAGCAGACAAGGGACACAAGAACGTCGCTACACCTTC. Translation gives CASRQGTQERRYTF.

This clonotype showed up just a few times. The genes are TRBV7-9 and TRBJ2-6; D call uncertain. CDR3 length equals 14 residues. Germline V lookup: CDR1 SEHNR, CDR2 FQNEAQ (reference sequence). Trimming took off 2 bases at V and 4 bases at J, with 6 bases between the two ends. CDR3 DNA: TGTGCCAGCAGCTTACTCGCCGGGGCCAACGTCCTGACTTTC. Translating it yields CASSLLAGANVLTF.

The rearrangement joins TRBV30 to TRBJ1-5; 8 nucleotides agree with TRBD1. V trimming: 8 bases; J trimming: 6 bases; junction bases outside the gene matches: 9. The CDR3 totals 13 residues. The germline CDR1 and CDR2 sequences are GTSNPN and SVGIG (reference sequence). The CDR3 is CAGQGQGLQPQHF. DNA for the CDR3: TGTGCCGGACAAGGACAGGGACTTCAGCCCCAGCATTTT. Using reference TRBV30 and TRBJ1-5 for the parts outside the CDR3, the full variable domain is SQTIHQWPATLVQPVGSPLSLECTVEGTSNPNLYWYRQAAGRGLQLLFYSVGIGQISSEVPQNLSASRPQDRQFILSSKKLLLSDSGFYLCAGQGQGLQPQHFGDGTRLSIL.

In DNA form, the CDR3 reads TGTGCCAGTAGTATCCAAGGGGCTAGCGGGAGCACAGATACGCAGTATTTT. This encodes CASSIQGASGSTDTQYF. The chain is built from TRBV19 and TRBJ2-3; TRBD2 agrees at 8 bases. The germline V gene encodes CDR1 LNHDA and CDR2 SQIVND (reference sequence). This CDR3 has 17 residues. After removal of 3 bases from V and 0 bases from J, the junction contained 8 bases not matched to a gene.

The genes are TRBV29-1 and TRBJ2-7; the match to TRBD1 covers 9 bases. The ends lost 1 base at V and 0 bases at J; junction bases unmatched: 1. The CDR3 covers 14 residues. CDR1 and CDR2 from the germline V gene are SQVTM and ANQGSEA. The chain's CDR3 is CSVEVTGGSYEQYF. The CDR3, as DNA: TGCAGCGTTGAAGTGACAGGGGGCTCCTACGAGCAGTACTTC.

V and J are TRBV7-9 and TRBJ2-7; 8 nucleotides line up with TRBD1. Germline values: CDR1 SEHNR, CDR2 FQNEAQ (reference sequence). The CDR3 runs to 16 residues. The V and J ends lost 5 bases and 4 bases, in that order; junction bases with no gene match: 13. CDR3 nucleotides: TGTGCCAGCAGCAATATGGGTGGACAGGGCCTTTACGAGCAGTACTTC. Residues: CASSNMGGQGLYEQYF.

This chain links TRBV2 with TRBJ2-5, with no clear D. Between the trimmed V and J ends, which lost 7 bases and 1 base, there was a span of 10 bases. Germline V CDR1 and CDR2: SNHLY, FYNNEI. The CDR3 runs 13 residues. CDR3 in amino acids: CASTVRIQETQYF. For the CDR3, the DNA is TGTGCCAGCACGGTCAGGATCCAAGAGACCCAGTACTTC.

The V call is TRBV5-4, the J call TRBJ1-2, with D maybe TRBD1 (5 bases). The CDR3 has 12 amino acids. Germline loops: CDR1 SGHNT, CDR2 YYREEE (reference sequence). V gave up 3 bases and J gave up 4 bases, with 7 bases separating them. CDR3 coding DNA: TGTGCCAGCAGCTCCGGGGGCTATGGCTACACCTTC. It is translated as CASSSGGYGYTF.

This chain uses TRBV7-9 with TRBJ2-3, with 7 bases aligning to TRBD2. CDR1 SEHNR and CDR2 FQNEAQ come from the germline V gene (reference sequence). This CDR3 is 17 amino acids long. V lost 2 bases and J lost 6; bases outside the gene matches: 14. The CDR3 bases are TGTGCCAGCAGCTTACTCCCCTTTGCGGGAGCTTTGGATACGCAGTATTTT. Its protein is CASSLLPFAGALDTQYF.

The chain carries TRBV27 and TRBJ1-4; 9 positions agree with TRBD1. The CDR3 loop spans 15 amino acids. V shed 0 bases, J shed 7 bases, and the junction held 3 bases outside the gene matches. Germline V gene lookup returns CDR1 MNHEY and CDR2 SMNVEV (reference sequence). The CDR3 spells CASSLSGTGREKLFF. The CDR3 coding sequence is TGTGCCAGCAGTTTATCCGGGACAGGGCGTGAAAAACTGTTTTTT.

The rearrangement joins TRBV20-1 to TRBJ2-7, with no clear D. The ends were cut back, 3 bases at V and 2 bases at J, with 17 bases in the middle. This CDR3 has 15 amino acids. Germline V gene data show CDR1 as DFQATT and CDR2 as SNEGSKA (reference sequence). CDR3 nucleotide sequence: TGCAGTGCTAGTGAAACAGACTTACTAACCTACGAGCAGTACTTC. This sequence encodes CSASETDLLTYEQYF.

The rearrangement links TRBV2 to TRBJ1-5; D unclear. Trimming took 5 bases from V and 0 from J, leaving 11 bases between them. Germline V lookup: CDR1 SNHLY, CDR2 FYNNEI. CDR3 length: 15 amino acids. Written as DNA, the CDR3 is TGTGCCAGCAGTTTGGAGTTATATAGCAATCAGCCCCAGCATTTT. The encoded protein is CASSLELYSNQPQHF.

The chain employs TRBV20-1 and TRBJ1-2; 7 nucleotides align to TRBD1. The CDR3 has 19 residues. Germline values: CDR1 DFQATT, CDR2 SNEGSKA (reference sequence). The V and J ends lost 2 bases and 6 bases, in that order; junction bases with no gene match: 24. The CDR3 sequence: CSARIPLGTVFGDTDGYTF. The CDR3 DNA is TGCAGTGCTAGAATTCCCCTTGGGACAGTTTTTGGGGATACAGATGGCTACACCTTC.

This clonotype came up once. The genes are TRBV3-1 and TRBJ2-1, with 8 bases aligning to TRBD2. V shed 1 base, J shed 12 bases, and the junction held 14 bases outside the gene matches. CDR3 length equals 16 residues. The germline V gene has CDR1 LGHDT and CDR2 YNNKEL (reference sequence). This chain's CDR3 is CASSQGPSGRSSGQFF. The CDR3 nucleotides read TGTGCCAGCAGCCAAGGGCCGAGCGGGAGATCGAGCGGGCAGTTCTTC.

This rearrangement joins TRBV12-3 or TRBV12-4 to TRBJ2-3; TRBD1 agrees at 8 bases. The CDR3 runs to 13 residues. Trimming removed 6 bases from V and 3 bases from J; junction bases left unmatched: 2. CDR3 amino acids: CASRWTGTDTQYF. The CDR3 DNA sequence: TGTGCCAGCAGATGGACAGGGACAGATACGCAGTATTTT.

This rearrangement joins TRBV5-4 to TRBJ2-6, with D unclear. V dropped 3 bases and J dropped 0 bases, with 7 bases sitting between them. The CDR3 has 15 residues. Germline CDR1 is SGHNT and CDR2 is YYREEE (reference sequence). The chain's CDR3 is CASSSAASGANVLTF. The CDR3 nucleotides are TGTGCCAGCAGCTCGGCTGCCTCTGGGGCCAACGTCCTGACTTTC.

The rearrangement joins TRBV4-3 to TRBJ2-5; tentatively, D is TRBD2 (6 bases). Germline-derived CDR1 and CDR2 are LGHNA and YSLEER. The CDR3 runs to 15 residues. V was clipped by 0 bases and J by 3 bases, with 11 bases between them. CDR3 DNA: TGCGCCAGCAGCCAAGAAGGGGTAGCGGAAGAGACCCAGTACTTC. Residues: CASSQEGVAEETQYF.

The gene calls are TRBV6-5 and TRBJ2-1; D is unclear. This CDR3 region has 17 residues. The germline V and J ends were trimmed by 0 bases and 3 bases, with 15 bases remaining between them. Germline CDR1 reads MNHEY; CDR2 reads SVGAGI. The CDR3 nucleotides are TGTGCCAGCAGTTACTCCATATCCGGAGACCACTACAATGAGCAGTTCTTC. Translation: CASSYSISGDHYNEQFF.